The sample holds one count of the clone carrying this T cell receptor beta chain. Participants' reported clinical history set cohort assignment. Recovery meant two consecutive negative NP/OP PCR tests, professional clearance, or resolved symptoms. This sample is drawn from a study of blood T cell repertoires in COVID-19. This CDR3 comprises 17 residues. Germline values: CDR1 PRHDT, CDR2 FYEKMQ (reference sequence). V shed 0 bases and J 2 bases; nucleotides not matched to a gene: 1. Sequenced by immunoSEQ multiplex PCR; TCRdb stores in-frame clones only, minus some. The sample has just under 250,000 clones, about 89% seen once.

The sequencing input was PBMCs or T cells enriched from blood (not recorded which). The chain combines TRBV13 with TRBJ2-1; 13 positions match TRBD2. The clonotype comes from a woman in her thirties who had recovered from COVID-19. CDR3 DNA sequence: TGTGCCAGCAGCTTAGGCACTAGCGGGAGGGCCTACAATGAGCAGTTCTTC. It codes for CASSLGTSGRAYNEQFF.